This is a list of T cell receptor beta chains from one sample in a study of blood T cell repertoires in COVID-19. The protocol was immunoSEQ multiplex PCR, while the TCRdb copy is restricted to in-frame clones and leaves out a portion. This sample has about 150,000 clones, with 75% to 85% found just once. The specimen sequenced was peripheral blood. Source of these receptors: a woman between 45 and 65 years old with acute or convalescent COVID-19. Each CDR3 is given with its conserved first and last residue. The D gene is left open where the match is weak. Expanded clones are given a class, and other clones once, few, many or no size at all.

NA TRBJ2-5 NA TRBV5-1 TGCGCCAGCAGCTTGGCAGGGGAGGGGACCCAGTACTTC CASSLAGEGTQYF
NA TRBJ1-2 NA TRBV5-4 TGTGCCAGCAGCTTGGAACGGGACAATCAACAAGGCGGCTACACCTTC CASSLERDNQQGGYTF
TRBD1 TRBJ1-1 NA TRBV10-3 TGTGCCATCAGCACAGGGGACACTGAAGCTTTCTTT CAISTGDTEAFF
TRBD1 TRBJ1-4 NA TRBV10-1 TGCGCCAGCAGTCGGACAGGGAATAATGAAAAACTGTTTTTT CASSRTGNNEKLFF
TRBD1 TRBJ2-5 NA TRBV4-1 TGCGCCAGCAGCCAGGGGACAGGGAGCGGGCAAGAGACCCAGTACTTC CASSQGTGSGQETQYF
NA TRBJ1-4 NA TRBV4-3 TGCGCCAGCAGTGGAGCAGCACTTAATGAAAAACTGTTTTTT CASSGAALNEKLFF
NA TRBJ1-3 NA TRBV6-5 TGTGCCGTGCGACAGAGCTCTGGAAACACCATATATTTT CAVRQSSGNTIYF
NA TRBJ2-1 NA TRBV27 TGTGCCAGCAGTTCCCTAGCGTGGTCCTACAATGAGCAGTTCTTC CASSSLAWSYNEQFF
TRBD1 TRBJ1-3 NA TRBV28 TGTGCCAGCGGCCGAAATGGGGACAGTGGAAACACCATATATTTT CASGRNGDSGNTIYF
NA TRBJ2-1 NA TRBV5-6 TGTGCCAGCAGCTTGGCTTTATGGCGGGATGAGCAGTTCTTC CASSLALWRDEQFF
TRBD1 TRBJ2-7 NA TRBV19 TGTGCCAGTAGTATCAACAGGGGGGACGAGCAGTACTTC CASSINRGDEQYF
NA TRBJ1-2 NA TRBV12-3/TRBV12-4 TGTGCCAGCAGCCGGACAAGGAATGGCTACACCTTC CASSRTRNGYTF
TRBD1 TRBJ1-5 NA TRBV2 TGTGCCAGCGGGGTGACAGGGGTTAGGCCCCAGCATTTT CASGVTGVRPQHF
TRBD1 TRBJ1-2 few TRBV6-2/TRBV6-3 TGTGCCAGCAGTTACTCCGGGACAGGGGGGAATGTCTATGGCTACACCTTC CASSYSGTGGNVYGYTF